The rows below give T cell receptor beta chains drawn from one sample of a study of PD-1 and CTLA-4 blockade in melanoma. Assay: immunoSEQ multiplex PCR; the TCRdb copy retains only in-frame clones and omits some. This sample carries about 18,000 clones, roughly two thirds of them seen once, and the ten largest clones take roughly 15%. Source: CD8+ T cells from peripheral blood, taken before anti-PD-1 treatment. These receptors all stem from a human donor with melanoma. Each CDR3 is given with its conserved first and last residue. The order of the fields is V gene, J gene, CDR3 length, D gene, CDR3 protein. The D gene is left open where the match is weak.

V gene: TRBV7-9; J gene: TRBJ1-1; CDR3 length: 14; D gene: -; CDR3 protein: CASSRGVGSTEAFF
V gene: TRBV5-6; J gene: TRBJ2-7; CDR3 length: 15; D gene: TRBD1; CDR3 protein: CASSFGTGVTYEQYF
V gene: TRBV7-2; J gene: TRBJ2-1; CDR3 length: 15; D gene: -; CDR3 protein: CASSSSGGLGNEQFF
V gene: TRBV5-6; J gene: TRBJ1-2; CDR3 length: 13; D gene: -; CDR3 protein: CASSLPGDYGYTF
V gene: TRBV27; J gene: TRBJ1-5; CDR3 length: 13; D gene: -; CDR3 protein: CASSSNGRQPQHF
V gene: TRBV6-5; J gene: TRBJ2-1; CDR3 length: 11; D gene: TRBD2; CDR3 protein: CASGGGNEQFF
V gene: TRBV24-1; J gene: TRBJ2-1; CDR3 length: 17; D gene: TRBD2; CDR3 protein: CATSDSRLAGSYNEQFF
V gene: TRBV6-5; J gene: TRBJ1-1; CDR3 length: 15; D gene: -; CDR3 protein: CASSPRGSSYTEAFF
V gene: TRBV27; J gene: TRBJ2-7; CDR3 length: 15; D gene: TRBD1; CDR3 protein: CASSLSGQGSYEQYF
V gene: TRBV3-1/TRBV3-2; J gene: TRBJ2-2; CDR3 length: 13; D gene: -; CDR3 protein: CASSQEGPGELFF
V gene: TRBV3-1/TRBV3-2; J gene: TRBJ2-7; CDR3 length: 14; D gene: -; CDR3 protein: CASSHYGRAYEQYF
V gene: TRBV5-1; J gene: TRBJ2-2; CDR3 length: 14; D gene: -; CDR3 protein: CASSEGGNTGELFF
V gene: TRBV2; J gene: TRBJ1-6; CDR3 length: 14; D gene: TRBD1; CDR3 protein: CASIGQGYNSPLHF
V gene: TRBV7-9; J gene: TRBJ2-1; CDR3 length: 12; D gene: -; CDR3 protein: CASSLRVNEQFF
V gene: TRBV29-1; J gene: TRBJ2-2; CDR3 length: 13; D gene: TRBD1; CDR3 protein: CSGQGALTGELFF
V gene: TRBV29-1; J gene: TRBJ2-2; CDR3 length: 13; D gene: TRBD1; CDR3 protein: CSVDRGNTGELFF
V gene: TRBV12-5; J gene: TRBJ2-1; CDR3 length: 13; D gene: -; CDR3 protein: CASALSSYNEQFF
V gene: TRBV12-3/TRBV12-4; J gene: TRBJ1-5; CDR3 length: 13; D gene: -; CDR3 protein: CASSLGANQPQHF
V gene: TRBV7-6; J gene: TRBJ1-1; CDR3 length: 15; D gene: -; CDR3 protein: CASSLAHTVNTEAFF
V gene: TRBV30; J gene: TRBJ1-1; CDR3 length: 13; D gene: -; CDR3 protein: CAWSPLMNTEAFF
V gene: TRBV10-3; J gene: TRBJ2-7; CDR3 length: 15; D gene: -; CDR3 protein: CAISADGYSSYEQYF
V gene: TRBV7-9; J gene: TRBJ2-7; CDR3 length: 17; D gene: TRBD1; CDR3 protein: CASSSTPGTGGSYEQYF
V gene: TRBV5-6; J gene: TRBJ1-2; CDR3 length: 13; D gene: -; CDR3 protein: CASSSTGAVFYTF
V gene: TRBV7-8; J gene: TRBJ2-5; CDR3 length: 17; D gene: TRBD1; CDR3 protein: CASSLGTDRLIQETQYF
V gene: TRBV27; J gene: TRBJ2-5; CDR3 length: 15; D gene: -; CDR3 protein: CASTLLREGRETQYF
V gene: TRBV5-6; J gene: TRBJ2-1; CDR3 length: 16; D gene: -; CDR3 protein: CASSDLTYESYNEQFF